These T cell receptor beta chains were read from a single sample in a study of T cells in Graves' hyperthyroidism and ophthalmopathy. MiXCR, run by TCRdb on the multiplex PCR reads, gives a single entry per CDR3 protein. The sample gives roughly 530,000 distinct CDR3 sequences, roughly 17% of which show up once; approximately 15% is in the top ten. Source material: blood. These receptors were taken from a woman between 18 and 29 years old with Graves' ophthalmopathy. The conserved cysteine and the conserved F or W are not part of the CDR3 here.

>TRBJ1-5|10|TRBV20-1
SLQGGNQPQH
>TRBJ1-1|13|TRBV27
ASSLGTGGLTEAF
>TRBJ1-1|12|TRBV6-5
ASSYTRTGTEAF
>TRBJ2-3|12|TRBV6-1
ASSPRGFTDTQY
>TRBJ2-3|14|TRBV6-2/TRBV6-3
ASSYSTHVAPDTQY
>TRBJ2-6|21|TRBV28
ASSLYLGPTRATGDAGANVLT
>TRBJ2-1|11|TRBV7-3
ASSLTWGHEQF
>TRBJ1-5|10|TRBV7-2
SSSFLNQPQH
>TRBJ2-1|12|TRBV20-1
SAITSGVYNEQF
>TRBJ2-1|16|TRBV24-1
ATSDPTRTGGSYNEQF
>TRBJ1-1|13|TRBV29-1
SVGVPYEANTEAF
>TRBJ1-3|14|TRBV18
ASSHAMTGAGNTIY
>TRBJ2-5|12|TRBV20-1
SARDRPNQETQY
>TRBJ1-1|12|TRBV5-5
ASSPWSYSTEAF
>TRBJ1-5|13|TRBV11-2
ASSPGLRAGQPQH
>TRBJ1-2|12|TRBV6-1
ASSTGGAGYGYT
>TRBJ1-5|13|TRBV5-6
ASSSGTGVAQPQH
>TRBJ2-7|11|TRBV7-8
ASSLPDAYEQY
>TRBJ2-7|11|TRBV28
ASAGRGAGEQY
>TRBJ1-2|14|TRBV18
ASSPVRGDHNYGYT